This T cell receptor beta chain was found in a study of control samples from healthy donors and cancer patients. Clones were read by immunoSEQ multiplex PCR, and TCRdb kept only the in-frame ones, dropping some. The table records approximately 100,000 clones, 92% of them present only once. Material for sequencing was blood. This sequence originates from a human donor in good health. The donor label of this sample is uncertain.

The CDR3, as DNA: TGTGCTAGTGGTTTCGGACAGGCTAATGAAAAACTGTTTTTT. Translation gives CASGFGQANEKLFF. This chain joins TRBV12-5 and TRBJ1-4, with 7 bases aligning to TRBD1. The CDR3 totals 14 residues. Germline V lookup: CDR1 LGHNT, CDR2 FRNRAP. V gave up 3 bases and J gave up 3 bases; unmatched junction bases: 1.